In this sample, the clone carrying this T cell receptor beta chain turned up many times. Its antigen is unknown. V lost 0 bases and J 2 bases, leaving 15 bases between the germline ends. Per the germline V gene, CDR1 is SGHVS and CDR2 is FQNEAQ. This CDR3 has 17 amino acids. The source of the sample is a study of T cells in Graves' hyperthyroidism and ophthalmopathy. Graves' hyperthyroidism is called stable when ophthalmopathy does not progress within 18 months. Patients aged 18 to 65 had newly diagnosed hyperthyroidism lasting under 2 months. Diagnosing involved the use of clinical symptoms, serum thyroxine and TRAb, thyroid ultrasound and orbital computed tomography. RNA transcripts were the template for amplifying TCR beta CDR3 regions. A first-round RT-PCR of the TCR CDR3 used the HTBI primer set. TCRdb itself ran the multiplex PCR reads through MiXCR, one entry per CDR3 protein. Seen here are a few hundred thousand distinct CDR3 sequences, more than 13% observed once, and the top ten hold about 30%.

Broader study findings: Separation of ophthalmopathy from stable hyperthyroidism was achieved by a 13 V-J model.

The sample taken for sequencing was blood. The TCR sequence derives from a woman between 25 and 40 years old with Graves' hyperthyroidism. The chain combines TRBV7-8 with TRBJ2-3, with D maybe TRBD1 (5 bases). CDR3 nucleotide sequence: TGTGCCAGCAGCTTAGCCGACCCAGGGATTATCACAGATACGCAGTATTTT. Protein sequence: CASSLADPGIITDTQYF.